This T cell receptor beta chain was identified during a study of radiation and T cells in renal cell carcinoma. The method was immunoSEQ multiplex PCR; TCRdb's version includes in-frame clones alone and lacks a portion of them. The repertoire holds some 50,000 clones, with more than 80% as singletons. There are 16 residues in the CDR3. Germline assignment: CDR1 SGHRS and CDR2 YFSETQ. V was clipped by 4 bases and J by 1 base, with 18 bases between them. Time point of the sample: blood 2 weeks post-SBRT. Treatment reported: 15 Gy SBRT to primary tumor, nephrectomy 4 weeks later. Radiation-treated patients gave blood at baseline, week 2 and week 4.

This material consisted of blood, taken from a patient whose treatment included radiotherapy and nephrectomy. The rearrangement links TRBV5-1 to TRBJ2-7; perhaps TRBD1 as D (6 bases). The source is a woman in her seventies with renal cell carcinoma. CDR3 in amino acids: CASSTLSGAGSYEQYF. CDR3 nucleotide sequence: TGCGCCAGCAGCACACTCTCAGGGGCAGGTTCCTACGAGCAGTACTTC.